One TCR beta chain is described in this entry. As yet, its antigen is unknown. This sample is part of a study of beta chain features in type 1 diabetes. Study background: Analysis included under 120,000,000 sorted cells drawn from all samples.

Trimming took off 4 bases at V and 2 bases at J, with 9 bases between the two ends. CDR1 and CDR2 (germline): MNHNS, SASEGT. The length of the CDR3 is 13 residues. Investigators reverse transcribed all isolated RNA, so they sequenced expressed TCRB transcripts. Profiled with immunoSEQ multiplex PCR; TCRdb holds only in-frame clones, not every one. The sample carries 600,000 to 700,000 clones, around 15% recorded once. Findings of the study overall: Type 1 diabetes patients had TCRB CDR3s that were shorter (moderately but significantly so) in all four CD4+ subsets. Reads derived from cDNA could over-represent cells showing high TCR expression.

The rearrangement joins TRBV6-1 to TRBJ2-7; D call uncertain. This clonotype was obtained from a man aged 18 to 29 with type 1 diabetes. Sequences were obtained from naive CD4+ T cells from blood. The CDR3 coding sequence is TGTGCCAGCAGTGCTAGACCCACCTACGAGCAGTACTTC. Translated: CASSARPTYEQYF.